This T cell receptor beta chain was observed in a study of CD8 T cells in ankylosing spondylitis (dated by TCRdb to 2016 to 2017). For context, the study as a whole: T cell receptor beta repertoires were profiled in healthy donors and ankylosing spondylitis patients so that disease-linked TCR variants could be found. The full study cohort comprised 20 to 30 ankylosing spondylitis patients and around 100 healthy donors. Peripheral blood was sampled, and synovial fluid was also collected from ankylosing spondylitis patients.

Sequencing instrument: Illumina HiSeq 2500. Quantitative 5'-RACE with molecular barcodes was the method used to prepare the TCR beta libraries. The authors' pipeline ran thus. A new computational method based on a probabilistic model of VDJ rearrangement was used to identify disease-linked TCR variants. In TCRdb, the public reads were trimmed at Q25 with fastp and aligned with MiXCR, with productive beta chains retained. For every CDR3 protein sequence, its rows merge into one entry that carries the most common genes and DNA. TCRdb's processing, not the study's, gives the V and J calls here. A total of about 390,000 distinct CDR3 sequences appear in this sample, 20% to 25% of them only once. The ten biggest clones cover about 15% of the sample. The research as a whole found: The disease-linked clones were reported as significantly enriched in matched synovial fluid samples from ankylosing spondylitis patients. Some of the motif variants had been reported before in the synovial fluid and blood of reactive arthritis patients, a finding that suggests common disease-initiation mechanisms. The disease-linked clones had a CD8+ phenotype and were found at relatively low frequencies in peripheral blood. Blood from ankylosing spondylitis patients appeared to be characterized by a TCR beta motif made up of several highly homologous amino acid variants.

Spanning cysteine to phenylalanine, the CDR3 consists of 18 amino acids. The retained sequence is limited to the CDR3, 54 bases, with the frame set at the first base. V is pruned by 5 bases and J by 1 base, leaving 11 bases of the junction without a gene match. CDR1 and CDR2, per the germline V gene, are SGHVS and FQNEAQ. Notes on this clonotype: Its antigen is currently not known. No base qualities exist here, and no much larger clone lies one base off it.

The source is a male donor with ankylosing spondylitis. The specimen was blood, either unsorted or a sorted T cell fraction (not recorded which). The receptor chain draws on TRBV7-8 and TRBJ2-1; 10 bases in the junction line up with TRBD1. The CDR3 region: CASSKWDRGGYSYNEQFF. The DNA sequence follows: TGTGCCAGCAGCAAATGGGACAGGGGCGGTTATTCCTACAATGAGCAGTTCTTC.